What follows are 6 T cell receptor beta chains derived from one specimen sequenced in a study of T cells in Graves' hyperthyroidism and ophthalmopathy. Researchers amplified the TCR beta CDR3 regions from RNA transcripts. In the first-round RT-PCR of the TCR CDR3, the HTBI primer set was used. A single record per CDR3 protein comes from TCRdb applying MiXCR to the multiplex PCR reads. The repertoire holds a few hundred thousand distinct CDR3 sequences, with around 20% as singletons. Sequenced input: blood. These TCRs come from a man between 18 and 35 years old with Graves' ophthalmopathy.

The chain is built from TRBV10-1 and TRBJ2-1, with TRBD1 identical over 10 bases. From germline, CDR1 is WNHNN and CDR2 SYGVQD (reference sequence). After removal of 4 bases from V and 4 bases from J, the junction contained 1 base not matched to a gene. The CDR3 spans 14 residues. For the CDR3, the DNA is TGCGCCAGCAGTGGGACAGGGGGGTACAATGAGCAGTTCTTC. Translation gives CASSGTGGYNEQFF.

The V call is TRBV6-1, the J call TRBJ1-3; 10 bases align to TRBD1. Germline trimming cut 6 bases from V and 0 bases from J; bases unmatched to any gene: 2. This CDR3 region has 15 residues. Per germline, CDR1 MNHNS and CDR2 SASEGT. CDR3 region: CASRRTGGSGNTIYF. The CDR3 bases are TGTGCCAGCAGGAGGACAGGGGGCTCTGGAAACACCATATATTTT.

This clonotype was picked up many times. The chain is built from TRBV3-1 and TRBJ1-1; D gene unclear. Trimming left V 6 bases short and J 3 bases short, with 8 bases between. Germline V CDR1 and CDR2: LGHDT, YNNKEL (reference sequence). This CDR3 comprises 12 residues. CDR3 residues: CASSSRDTEAFF. The CDR3, as DNA: TGTGCCAGCAGTTCGAGGGACACTGAAGCTTTCTTT.

The J gene is TRBJ2-2, the V gene TRBV15; TRBD2 aligns across 16 bases. The V and J ends lost 7 bases and 1 base, in that order; junction bases with no gene match: 6. Germline CDR1 is LNHNV and CDR2 is YYDKDF (reference sequence). The CDR3 runs to 18 residues. The CDR3 DNA is TGTGCCACCACCCTGGGACTAGCGGGGGGGGGGAACACCGGGGAGCTGTTTTTT. Its protein product is CATTLGLAGGGNTGELFF.

About this clonotype: The germline gene is not matched at one end of the junction; a read error may be the cause. The chain joins TRBV4-1 to TRBJ1-1, with 10 bases identical to TRBD1. The CDR3 runs to 17 residues. Germline V gene data show CDR1 as MGHRA and CDR2 as YSYEKL. The CDR3 DNA reads TGCGCCAGCAACCAAGTTGGGACAGGGGATTTGAACACTGAAGCTTTCTTT. This encodes CASNQVGTGDLNTEAFF.

The chain has TRBV6-9 and TRBJ1-1; TRBD1 is a possible D gene (5 bases). This CDR3 comprises 14 residues. The V end lost 2 bases, the J end lost 6 bases, and 13 bases lay between the germline ends. CDR1 MNHGY and CDR2 SVAAGI come from the germline V gene. The CDR3 bases are TGTGCCAGCAGTTATACGGACATAAACCCTGAAGCTTTCTTT. Translation gives CASSYTDINPEAFF.